This T cell receptor beta chain was found in a study of post-analysis software for immune sequencing data. The CDR3 spans 15 residues. Per germline, CDR1 SGHAT and CDR2 FQNNGV. V shed 2 bases and J shed 5 bases, with 16 bases lying between them. The study's findings and limits: Roughly five TRBV segments, including TRBV5-6, TRBV5-1 and TRBV20-1, were more frequent in patients than controls. Normalized Chao1 diversity was significantly lower in multiple sclerosis patients than in controls.

This clonotype appeared a few times. The antigen is undetermined. Unique-molecular-identifier-tagged TCR beta cDNA libraries were used. TCRdb called the PCR reads again in MiXCR, with one record for every CDR3 protein. The table has about 430,000 distinct CDR3 sequences, approximately 39% seen once. The receptor was isolated from a girl aged 2 to 9 with multiple sclerosis. Sequenced: blood. The chain employs TRBV11-2 and TRBJ2-7, with D unclear. The chain's CDR3 is CASSLLLTELNEQYF. The DNA of the CDR3 is TGTGCCAGCAGCTTACTACTGACGGAACTTAACGAGCAGTACTTC.